A selection of T cell receptor beta chains follows, all from one sample in a study of Graves' ophthalmopathy and Graves' hyperthyroidism. TCRdb reanalysed the multiplex PCR reads using MiXCR and keeps one entry per CDR3 protein. The sample lists hundreds of thousands of distinct CDR3 sequences, about two fifths occurring once. The material sequenced was peripheral blood. The receptors were gathered from an adult man with Graves' ophthalmopathy. Both conserved end residues are part of each CDR3. Fields, in order: CDR3 protein, CDR3 DNA, clone size, J gene, D gene, V gene. D genes are given only for firm matches. Only some rows state a clone size, as once, few, many or a class for expanded clones.

CDR3aa: CASSTDRGQNTEAFF; CDR3nt: TGTGCCAGCAGTACGGACAGGGGGCAGAACACTGAAGCTTTCTTT; abundance: NA; j_gene: TRBJ1-1; d_gene: TRBD1; v_gene: TRBV2
CDR3aa: CASRSGGSYNSPLHF; CDR3nt: TGTGCCAGCAGATCAGGGGGCTCCTATAATTCACCCCTCCACTTT; abundance: once; j_gene: TRBJ1-6; d_gene: TRBD1; v_gene: TRBV2
CDR3aa: CASSVRVNTGELFF; CDR3nt: TGTGCCAGCAGTGTAAGGGTGAACACCGGGGAGCTGTTTTTT; abundance: few; j_gene: TRBJ2-2; d_gene: NA; v_gene: TRBV7-3
CDR3aa: CAWSASSNQPQHF; CDR3nt: TGTGCCTGGAGTGCAAGTAGCAATCAGCCCCAGCATTTT; abundance: NA; j_gene: TRBJ1-5; d_gene: NA; v_gene: TRBV30
CDR3aa: CAISESTNGVRKLFF; CDR3nt: TGTGCCATCAGTGAGTCGACCAACGGAGTTCGAAAACTGTTTTTT; abundance: NA; j_gene: TRBJ1-4; d_gene: NA; v_gene: TRBV10-3
CDR3aa: CASSQGRAFGADTGELFF; CDR3nt: TGCGCCAGCAGCCAAGGCAGGGCTTTCGGCGCAGACACCGGGGAGCTGTTTTTT; abundance: NA; j_gene: TRBJ2-2; d_gene: NA; v_gene: TRBV4-1
CDR3aa: CASSEGRDRGSVDTQYF; CDR3nt: TGTGCCAGCAGTGAGGGAAGGGACAGGGGGTCTGTAGATACGCAGTATTTT; abundance: many; j_gene: TRBJ2-3; d_gene: TRBD1; v_gene: TRBV25-1
CDR3aa: CASSLSGVRETQYF; CDR3nt: TGTGCCAGCAGTCTTTCAGGGGTGAGAGAGACCCAGTACTTC; abundance: many; j_gene: TRBJ2-5; d_gene: NA; v_gene: TRBV7-9
CDR3aa: CATSRDRASGNTIYF; CDR3nt: TGTGCCACCAGCAGAGATCGTGCTTCCGGAAACACCATATATTTT; abundance: many; j_gene: TRBJ1-3; d_gene: NA; v_gene: TRBV15
CDR3aa: CASSPTGDREPQHF; CDR3nt: TGTGCCAGCAGCCCTACGGGAGATCGAGAGCCCCAGCATTTT; abundance: many; j_gene: TRBJ1-5; d_gene: NA; v_gene: TRBV9
CDR3aa: CASRQGLGYGYTF; CDR3nt: TGTGCCAGTCGACAGGGCTTGGGCTATGGCTACACCTTC; abundance: NA; j_gene: TRBJ1-2; d_gene: TRBD1; v_gene: TRBV19
CDR3aa: CASRGQGGTQYF; CDR3nt: TGTGCCAGCAGGGGCCAGGGAGGGACCCAGTACTTC; abundance: once; j_gene: TRBJ2-5; d_gene: NA; v_gene: TRBV12-3/TRBV12-4
CDR3aa: CASGVNYKNTGELFF; CDR3nt: TGTGCCAGTGGCGTTAACTACAAAAACACCGGGGAGCTGTTTTTT; abundance: many; j_gene: TRBJ2-2; d_gene: NA; v_gene: TRBV19
CDR3aa: CATSRDQAGTASTDTQYF; CDR3nt: TGTGCCACCAGCAGAGATCAGGCCGGGACGGCTAGCACAGATACGCAGTATTTT; abundance: NA; j_gene: TRBJ2-3; d_gene: NA; v_gene: TRBV15
CDR3aa: CASSSIRDRATNEKLFF; CDR3nt: TGTGCCAGCAGTTCCATCCGGGACAGGGCCACTAATGAAAAACTGTTTTTT; abundance: few; j_gene: TRBJ1-4; d_gene: TRBD1; v_gene: TRBV12-3/TRBV12-4
CDR3aa: CASTRNTGVNEKLFF; CDR3nt: TGTGCCAGCACGAGAAATACAGGGGTTAATGAAAAACTGTTTTTT; abundance: once; j_gene: TRBJ1-4; d_gene: TRBD1; v_gene: TRBV25-1
CDR3aa: CASSKGDTIYF; CDR3nt: TGTGCCAGCAGTAAAGGGGACACCATATATTTT; abundance: many; j_gene: TRBJ1-3; d_gene: NA; v_gene: TRBV12-3/TRBV12-4
CDR3aa: CASGSGSFGELFF; CDR3nt: TGTGCTAGTGGTTCCGGTTCTTTCGGGGAGCTGTTTTTT; abundance: few; j_gene: TRBJ2-2; d_gene: NA; v_gene: TRBV12-5
CDR3aa: CSASEGSMNTEAFF; CDR3nt: TGCAGTGCCAGTGAGGGCAGCATGAACACTGAAGCTTTCTTT; abundance: many; j_gene: TRBJ1-1; d_gene: NA; v_gene: TRBV20-1
CDR3aa: CASSLFAPQGREKLFF; CDR3nt: TGTGCCAGCAGCTTATTTGCCCCACAGGGGAGAGAAAAACTGTTTTTT; abundance: few; j_gene: TRBJ1-4; d_gene: TRBD1; v_gene: TRBV11-3
CDR3aa: CASNHRRMNTEAFF; CDR3nt: TGTGCCAGCAACCATAGACGGATGAACACTGAAGCTTTCTTT; abundance: many; j_gene: TRBJ1-1; d_gene: NA; v_gene: TRBV12-3/TRBV12-4
CDR3aa: CASSHWYRGSYEQYF; CDR3nt: TGTGCCAGCAGCCACTGGTACAGGGGCTCCTACGAGCAGTACTTC; abundance: few; j_gene: TRBJ2-7; d_gene: TRBD1; v_gene: TRBV14
CDR3aa: CASSQEINTKAFF; CDR3nt: TGTGCCAGCAGTCAGGAGATAAACACTAAAGCTTTCTTT; abundance: many; j_gene: TRBJ1-1; d_gene: NA; v_gene: TRBV2
CDR3aa: CASSIVLRFSNQPQHF; CDR3nt: TGTGCCAGTAGTATAGTATTGAGGTTTAGCAATCAGCCCCAGCATTTT; abundance: many; j_gene: TRBJ1-5; d_gene: NA; v_gene: TRBV19
CDR3aa: CASSYSRQGNEQYF; CDR3nt: TGTGCCAGCAGTTACTCGAGACAGGGCAACGAGCAGTACTTC; abundance: few; j_gene: TRBJ2-7; d_gene: TRBD1; v_gene: TRBV6-6
CDR3aa: CASSLVTGGLEDTQYF; CDR3nt: TGTGCCAGCAGCTTAGTTACGGGGGGGCTGGAAGATACGCAGTATTTT; abundance: NA; j_gene: TRBJ2-3; d_gene: TRBD2; v_gene: TRBV7-2
CDR3aa: CASSLDQGDYNEQFF; CDR3nt: TGTGCCAGCAGCTTAGATCAGGGCGATTACAATGAGCAGTTCTTC; abundance: NA; j_gene: TRBJ2-1; d_gene: NA; v_gene: TRBV11-2
CDR3aa: CASIGTSGGTYEQYF; CDR3nt: TGTGCCAGCATTGGGACTAGCGGGGGGACATACGAGCAGTACTTC; abundance: few; j_gene: TRBJ2-7; d_gene: TRBD2; v_gene: TRBV2
CDR3aa: CASSGQGPPYEQYF; CDR3nt: TGCGCCAGCAGTGGACAGGGTCCCCCCTACGAGCAGTACTTC; abundance: few; j_gene: TRBJ2-7; d_gene: TRBD1; v_gene: TRBV10-2
CDR3aa: CASSSNEATEAFF; CDR3nt: TGTGCCAGCAGCTCGAATGAAGCCACTGAAGCTTTCTTT; abundance: many; j_gene: TRBJ1-1; d_gene: NA; v_gene: TRBV7-8
CDR3aa: CASSREGWGTEAFF; CDR3nt: TGTGCCAGCAGCCGAGAGGGATGGGGCACTGAAGCTTTCTTT; abundance: NA; j_gene: TRBJ1-1; d_gene: NA; v_gene: TRBV5-6
CDR3aa: CASTEINEQFF; CDR3nt: TGTGCCAGCACCGAGATCAATGAGCAGTTCTTC; abundance: NA; j_gene: TRBJ2-1; d_gene: NA; v_gene: TRBV11-2
CDR3aa: CAISSPGDYEQYF; CDR3nt: TGTGCCATCAGCTCACCAGGGGACTACGAGCAGTACTTC; abundance: NA; j_gene: TRBJ2-7; d_gene: NA; v_gene: TRBV10-3